Listed below are T cell receptor beta chains from one sample, sequenced in a study of cytomegalovirus exposure and HLA in healthy donors. Method: immunoSEQ multiplex PCR; TCRdb's copy keeps in-frame clones and lacks some. The table records tens of thousands of clones, around 70% of them present only once. Sequencing used PBMCs. Receptors were obtained from a woman in her fifties or sixties in good health and CMV-seropositive. CDR3s leave out the opening cysteine and the closing phenylalanine or tryptophan.

TRBV2,ASRGGGRGQPQH
TRBV6-1,ASSASDRGSNQPQH
TRBV5-4,ASSLNRGGSDTQY
TRBV5-4,ASSLPGTSGEQF
TRBV5-4,ASSPRAGGLYDNEQF
TRBV4-3,ASSQDLQGNTEAF
TRBV30,AWNAAGEQYAQY
TRBV19,ASSIYGWDTEAF
TRBV5-1,ASSFFGGNTDTQY
TRBV7-2,ASSLVDAGAGYGYT
TRBV7-8,ASSPLQGPGQPQH
TRBV2,ASRSWGAGNQPQH
TRBV2,ASSDPRSADTQY
TRBV5-6,ASSEKSGLGYT
TRBV10-3,AISDIRGDTQY
TRBV15,ATSRLGQGELDGYT
TRBV30,AWSVIRNTEAF
TRBV9,ASSPLTYTGELF
TRBV7-3,ASRETVNTEAF
TRBV5-1,ASSLDFETQY
TRBV4-1,ASSPTLAGRETQY
TRBV28,ASSYYGTGAETQY
TRBV13,ASSSLGVSTYEQY
TRBV7-9,ASSLGTGAEFHGYT
TRBV10-2,ATSGQGDYGYT
TRBV30,AWNNLQGSGYT
TRBV6-6,ASSPRQGYEQY
TRBV2,ASIDVRLVYEQY
TRBV7-9,SSSASRVTGELF
TRBV7-2,ASSLVAGTDLYEQY
TRBV7-9,ASSEQGDEQY
TRBV4-3,ASSQDSSLGTFNEQF
TRBV5-8,ASSSTGGFGYT
TRBV7-3,ASSSTGGEKLF
TRBV7-9,ASSIGTLREYNEQF
TRBV5-1,ASSLDRVGNEQF
TRBV30,AWTHPDSLRGYT
TRBV5-6,ASSARDRGQVTEAF
TRBV6-5,ASSYRWTGVGGYT
TRBV18,ASSPGQNTEAF
TRBV9,ASSPRGGGSSYEQY
TRBV10-1,ASSQHLGQNYGYT
TRBV27,ASSLGQLPTEAF
TRBV2,ASSEEQKETQY
TRBV19,ASSIPYSDEQY
TRBV9,ASSVTLLGTGNNEQF
TRBV7-7,ASSRQQGLYNEQF
TRBV10-2,ASTATANTGELF
TRBV4-2,ASSQVGRQGNEQY
TRBV9,ASSLLDRGGYEQY
TRBV4-3,ASSQGEAGELF
TRBV5-4,ASSNTGGWSYEQY
TRBV5-5,ASSLSASGGGRQTQY
TRBV4-2,ASSRTSGVVDTQY
TRBV9,ASSTDSRTDTQY
TRBV2,ASRGGSGGSTEAF
TRBV9,ASSGWDRPSGANVLT
TRBV7-3,ASRNPPNTEAF
TRBV4-3,ASSANRGLYTEAF
TRBV11-3,ASSLGGDRGPETQY